The entry below describes one T cell receptor (beta chain). The antigen is unknown. Assay: immunoSEQ multiplex PCR; the TCRdb copy retains only in-frame clones and omits some. The top ten hold less than 11% of the sample, which has about 50,000 clones, 60% to 85% seen once. The data were taken from a study of PD-L1 blockade in urothelial cancer. Overall study: Of 30 or so patients, approximately 23 were males with bladder-origin urothelial cancer. Blood analyses occurred 3 weeks (second dose) and 6 weeks post treatment start.

This CDR3 has 14 amino acids. The V gene's germline CDR1 is SGHDN and CDR2 FVKESK. The V gene lost 0 bases and the J gene lost 8 bases, with 13 bases spanning the gap. Study-level points and caveats: Better progression-free and overall survival followed lower pretreatment blood clonality.

Time point described: pretreatment peripheral blood. Each patient gave between 1 and 8 samples, pretreatment and on-treatment. Sample: PBMCs, taken around atezolizumab (anti-PD-L1) treatment. This TCR was recovered from a man between 65 and 85 years old with urothelial cancer. The chain combines TRBV14 with TRBJ1-2, with a tentative D call TRBD1 (5 bases). The CDR3 DNA follows: TGTGCCAGCAGCCAAGACTACAGGACCGAGGGCTACACCTTC. Translating gives CASSQDYRTEGYTF.